This T cell receptor beta chain stems from a study of OX40 agonist ivuxolimab in advanced cancers. The study, taken as a whole, reports: Dosing at 0.1 to 3.0 mg/kg was accompanied by clonal expansion of CD4+ and CD8+ blood T cells by week 6.

Only a few counts were recorded for this clone. The antigen is unknown. Trimming removed 3 bases at V and 8 bases at J, with 19 bases between. CDR1 and CDR2 from the germline V gene are LGHNT and FRNRAP. This CDR3 has 15 amino acids. This table comes from immunoSEQ multiplex PCR, and its TCRdb copy is limited to in-frame clones, with some not included. The sample yields 70,000 to 75,000 clones, 92% seen once. The sequencing used CD4+ or CD8+ T cells sorted from blood, collected in a trial of the OX40 agonist ivuxolimab. This TCR came from an adult with an advanced solid tumor such as melanoma, head and neck, liver or kidney cancer. The rearrangement uses TRBV12-5 and TRBJ1-2, with D unresolved. The CDR3 here is CASGFTSGDPGGYTF. The CDR3 DNA follows: TGTGCTAGTGGTTTCACTAGTGGAGATCCCGGAGGCTACACCTTC.